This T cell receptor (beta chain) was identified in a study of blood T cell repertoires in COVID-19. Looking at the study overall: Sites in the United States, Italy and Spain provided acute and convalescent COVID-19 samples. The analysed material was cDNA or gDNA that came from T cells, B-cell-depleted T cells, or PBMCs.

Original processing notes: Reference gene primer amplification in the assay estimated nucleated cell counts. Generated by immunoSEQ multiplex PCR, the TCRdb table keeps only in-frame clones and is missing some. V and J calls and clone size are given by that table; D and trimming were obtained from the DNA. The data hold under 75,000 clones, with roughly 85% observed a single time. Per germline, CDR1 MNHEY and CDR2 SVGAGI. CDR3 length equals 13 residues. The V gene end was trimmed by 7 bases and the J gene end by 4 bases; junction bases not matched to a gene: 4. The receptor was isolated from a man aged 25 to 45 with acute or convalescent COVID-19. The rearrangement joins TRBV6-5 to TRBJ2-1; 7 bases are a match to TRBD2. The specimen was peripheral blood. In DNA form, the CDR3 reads TGTGCCAGCAAGAACGGGGGGTACAATGAGCAGTTCTTC. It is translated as CASKNGGYNEQFF.